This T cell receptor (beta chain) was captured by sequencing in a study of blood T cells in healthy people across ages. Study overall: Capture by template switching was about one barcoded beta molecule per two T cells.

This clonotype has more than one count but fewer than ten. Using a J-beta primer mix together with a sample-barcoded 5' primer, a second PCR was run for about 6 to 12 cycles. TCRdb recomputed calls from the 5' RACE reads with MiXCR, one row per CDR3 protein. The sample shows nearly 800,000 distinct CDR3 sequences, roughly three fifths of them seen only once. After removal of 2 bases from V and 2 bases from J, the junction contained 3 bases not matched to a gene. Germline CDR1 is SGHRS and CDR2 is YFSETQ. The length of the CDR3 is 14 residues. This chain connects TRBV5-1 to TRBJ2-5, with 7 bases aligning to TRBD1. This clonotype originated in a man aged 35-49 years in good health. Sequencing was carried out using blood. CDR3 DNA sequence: TGCGCCAGCAGCTTATCGGGACAGCAAGAGACCCAGTACTTC. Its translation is CASSLSGQQETQYF.